Each of the 20 T cell receptor beta chains below was sequenced from the same sample in a study of type 1 and type 2 diabetes patients. Genomic DNA was the PCR template. A primer set of 30 forward and 13 reverse primers amplified the CDR3. One entry per CDR3 protein results from TCRdb running MiXCR on the multiplex PCR reads. The sample lists under 300,000 distinct CDR3 sequences, roughly 50% occurring once. Sequencing was done on a sample of peripheral blood mononuclear cells (PBMCs). The receptors stem from a man aged 18 to 30 with type 2 diabetes.

The rearrangement joins TRBV19 to TRBJ1-4; D is ambiguous. V was trimmed by 7 bases and J by 5 bases, leaving 14 bases between them. This CDR3 region has 14 residues. CDR1 is LNHDA, CDR2 SQIVND, per germline (reference sequence). The chain's CDR3 is CASKDGLLNEKLFF. The DNA for the CDR3 is TGTGCCAGTAAAGACGGTCTGTTAAATGAAAAACTGTTTTTT.

J is TRBJ2-7 and V is TRBV6-5; D is perhaps TRBD2 (5 bases). The CDR3 is made up of 16 amino acids. CDR1 is MNHEY, CDR2 SVGAGI, per germline. The V end was cut by 6 bases, the J end by 0 bases, with 18 bases between. The DNA of the CDR3 is TGTGCCAGCAGGCAGCCCACGGCGGGCGGCTCCTACGAGCAGTACTTC. Amino acid sequence: CASRQPTAGGSYEQYF.

This clonotype was seen more than once but under ten times. V and J are TRBV7-2 and TRBJ1-5, with D perhaps TRBD1 (5 bases). The CDR3 extends over 13 amino acids. Germline-derived CDR1 and CDR2 are SGHTA and FQGNSA. Between the trimmed V and J ends, which lost 5 bases and 4 bases, there was a span of 9 bases. The DNA for the CDR3 is TGTGCCAGCAGCCCTCGGGGGAATCAGCCCCAGCATTTT. It is translated as CASSPRGNQPQHF.

A remark on this clonotype: At one end, the junction sequence differs from germline, possibly due to a read error. The rearrangement links TRBV7-8 to TRBJ2-7; 7 bases line up with TRBD1. The CDR3 is 12 residues long. The V gene's germline CDR1 is SGHVS and CDR2 FQNEAQ. CDR3 nucleotides: TGTGCCAGCAGCCACGGGTCCGGACAGGTCTTCTTC. Encoded protein: CASSHGSGQVFF.

This chain links TRBV7-3 with TRBJ1-6; D uncertain. The CDR3 consists of 13 residues. V was trimmed by 5 bases and J by 8 bases, leaving 10 bases between them. Germline V gene lookup returns CDR1 SGHTA and CDR2 FQGTGA. CDR3 bases: TGTGCCAGCAGCCCAACCCTAGATTCACCCCTCCACTTT. Protein: CASSPTLDSPLHF.

V is TRBV2 and J is TRBJ1-6; no reliable D call. The CDR3 loop spans 15 amino acids. The germline CDR1 and CDR2 sequences are SNHLY and FYNNEI. Trimming removed 4 bases from V and 0 bases from J, with 7 bases in between. The CDR3 loop reads CASSVGSSYNSPLHF. The CDR3 DNA follows: TGTGCCAGCAGTGTGGGGAGCTCCTATAATTCACCCCTCCACTTT. Complete variable domain (other parts from reference TRBV2 and TRBJ1-6): EPEVTQTPSHQVTQMGQEVILRCVPISNHLYFYWYRQILGQKVEFLVSFYNNEISEKSEIFDDQFSVERPDGSNFTLKIRSTKLEDSAMYFCASSVGSSYNSPLHFGNGTRLTVT.

On this clonotype itself: At one end the junction does not follow the germline gene, possibly because of a read error. The chain employs TRBV29-1 and TRBJ2-7; 8 bases line up with TRBD1. Germline CDR1 and CDR2: SQVTM and ANQGSEA. The CDR3 is 14 residues long. Here the CDR3 reads CGVVWQGASYEQYF. DNA of the CDR3: TGCGGCGTTGTTTGGCAGGGGGCTTCTTACGAGCAGTACTTC.

The V gene is TRBV28, the J gene TRBJ2-5; D possibly corresponds to TRBD1 (7 bases). CDR3 length: 15 residues. The V gene's germline CDR1 is MDHEN and CDR2 SYDVKM. V shed 2 bases and J shed 2 bases, with 12 bases lying between them. CDR3 amino acids: CASSLPRDRQETQYF. As DNA, the CDR3 is TGTGCCAGCAGTTTACCGCGGGACAGACAAGAGACCCAGTACTTC.

This rearrangement joins TRBV20-1 to TRBJ2-7; D might be TRBD1 (5 bases). Germline V gives CDR1 DFQATT, CDR2 SNEGSKA (reference sequence). With 5 bases removed from V and 7 bases from J, the gap between germline ends came to 9 bases. CDR3 length equals 10 residues. CDR3 protein: CSALGVEQYF. The CDR3 DNA follows: TGCAGTGCTCTAGGGGTTGAGCAGTACTTC.

Only a few counts were recorded for this clonotype. J is TRBJ2-6 and V is TRBV19, with D perhaps TRBD2 (6 bases). V shed 9 bases and J shed 1 base, with 22 bases lying between them. The germline gives CDR1 LNHDA, CDR2 SQIVND (reference sequence). This CDR3 has 18 residues. CDR3 sequence (DNA): TGTGCCAGCGCAGTCGGGGGTCCTCAGGCGTCTGGGGCCAACGTCCTGACTTTC. Protein: CASAVGGPQASGANVLTF.

CDR3 in amino acids: CASSPQTTGYEQYF. CDR3 in DNA: TGTGCCAGCAGTCCTCAAACGACGGGCTACGAGCAGTACTTC. The rearrangement uses TRBV7-9 and TRBJ2-7; D call uncertain. V was cut by 6 bases and J by 3 bases, with 15 bases left in between. This CDR3 has 14 residues. The germline V gene has CDR1 SEHNR and CDR2 FQNEAQ (reference sequence).

This clonotype was counted a few times. This chain links TRBV6-1 with TRBJ1-6, with D tentatively TRBD1 (5 bases). The V gene lost 6 bases and the J gene lost 0 bases, with 15 bases spanning the gap. CDR1 is MNHNS and CDR2 is SASEGT in the germline V gene. The length of the CDR3 is 17 residues. The CDR3 region is CASRRDGISSYNSPLHF. CDR3 DNA: TGTGCCAGCAGGCGGGACGGGATCAGCTCCTATAATTCACCCCTCCACTTT.

The chain employs TRBV10-3 and TRBJ2-7, with a weak D call TRBD2 (5 bases). The germline CDR1 and CDR2 sequences are ENHRY and SYGVKD. V was trimmed by 0 bases and J by 4 bases, leaving 13 bases between them. This CDR3 comprises 15 residues. The CDR3 DNA follows: TGTGCCATCAGTGAGTCGCAGGAATGGAGGTACGAGCAGTACTTC. It codes for CAISESQEWRYEQYF.

For this clonotype: Because the CDR3's place on the DNA is in doubt, the DNA is left out and the CDR3 is given as listed by TCRdb. The gene calls are TRBV30 and TRBJ1-1; the table's D call TRBD1 went unverified against the DNA. Germline CDR1 reads GTSNPN; CDR2 reads SVGIG (reference sequence). From its first to its last residue, the CDR3 has 12 amino acids. The CDR3 loop is CAWAQGSTEALF.

The table lists this clonotype with a few counts. This rearrangement joins TRBV20-1 to TRBJ2-7, with unresolved D. The CDR3 sequence is 15 residues long. Germline CDR1 reads DFQATT; CDR2 reads SNEGSKA (reference sequence). Trimming took off 4 bases at V and 0 bases at J, with 16 bases between the two ends. CDR3 in DNA: TGCAGTGCTACTTTACGCCGGACGAGCTCCTACGAGCAGTACTTC. Its translation is CSATLRRTSSYEQYF.

The chain is built from TRBV7-9 and TRBJ2-1; the match to TRBD2 covers 15 bases. Trimming removed 2 bases from V and 5 bases from J; junction bases left unmatched: 7. Germline V lookup: CDR1 SEHNR, CDR2 FQNEAQ (reference sequence). This CDR3 spans 18 amino acids. The CDR3 DNA sequence: TGTGCCAGCAGCTTACAACGGACTAGCGGGGGGGGACACAATGAGCAGTTCTTC. Protein product: CASSLQRTSGGGHNEQFF.

In its sample, this clonotype was seen a few times. The chain uses TRBV12-3 or TRBV12-4 and TRBJ1-2; unclear D gene. The CDR3 loop spans 13 amino acids. Trimming removed 0 bases at V and 1 base at J, with 3 bases between. The CDR3 DNA reads TGTGCCAGCAGTTTAGCGTTTAACTATGGCTACACCTTC. It encodes CASSLAFNYGYTF.

The chain uses TRBV5-4 and TRBJ1-4; TRBD1 might be the D (5 bases). CDR1 and CDR2 (germline): SGHNT, YYREEE (reference sequence). Trimming removed 0 bases at V and 6 bases at J, with 15 bases between. The CDR3 loop spans 16 amino acids. The CDR3 nucleotides are TGTGCCAGCAGCTTGGTCGTGGGAGGGGAAGATGAAAAACTGTTTTTT. Amino acids: CASSLVVGGEDEKLFF. The entire variable domain, with the rest obtained from reference TRBV5-4 and TRBJ1-4, is as follows: ETGVTQSPTHLIKTRGQQVTLRCSSQSGHNTVSWYQQALGQGPQFIFQYYREEENGRGNFPPRFSGLQFPNYSSELNVNALELDDSALYLCASSLVVGGEDEKLFFGSGTQLSVL.

This chain connects TRBV6-5 to TRBJ1-1, with D tentatively TRBD1 (5 bases). The CDR3 runs to 15 residues. Germline assignment: CDR1 MNHEY and CDR2 SVGAGI. V was cut by 4 bases and J by 2 bases, with 14 bases left in between. The CDR3 DNA reads as TGTGCCAGCAGTTTATTTTACAGGAGAAACACTGAAGCTTTCTTT. Its protein is CASSLFYRRNTEAFF.

This chain links TRBV10-3 with TRBJ2-7, with 10 bases lining up with TRBD1. V was pared by 10 bases and J by 4 bases, with 4 bases of the junction left unmatched. The germline CDR1 and CDR2 sequences are ENHRY and SYGVKD. The length of the CDR3 is 12 residues. Here the CDR3 reads CATGQGVYEQYF. In DNA form, the CDR3 reads TGTGCCACCGGACAGGGGGTTTACGAGCAGTACTTC.